The T cell receptor beta chain described here comes from a study of human T cells and chemical hapten exposure. Study overall: Patch tests containing 0.01% DPC, applied to the upper back, were read at 6 days. Findings and limits, study-wide: In comparison with controls, expanded TCRs gave rise to a significantly larger number of large CDR3 similarity clusters.

This sample's time point: patch test 1, 2 weeks after DPC sensitization. The treatment is: therapeutic diphenylcyclopropenone sensitization with weekly scalp DPC. Drawing of blood took place ahead of applying each patch test. The CDR3 runs to 13 residues. CDR1 is SGHAT, CDR2 FQNNGV, per germline. V shed 1 base and J shed 2 bases, with 5 bases lying between them. TCRdb re-called the RACE reads through MiXCR, storing one row per CDR3 protein. Altogether around 71,000 distinct CDR3 sequences are present, 9.8% being singletons, with the ten largest covering roughly 3.3%. The table lists this clonotype with many counts. Antigen specificity is unknown.

The clonotype was recovered from a woman in her thirties or forties with alopecia areata. Some clones in this sample may be carry-over from other donors' samples. This sequence joins TRBV11-2 and TRBJ2-5; D unclear. The material was whole blood, obtained in connection with sensitization to the hapten diphenylcyclopropenone (DPC). CDR3 region: CASSLVQQETQYF. In DNA form, the CDR3 reads TGTGCCAGCAGCTTAGTCCAGCAAGAGACCCAGTACTTC.